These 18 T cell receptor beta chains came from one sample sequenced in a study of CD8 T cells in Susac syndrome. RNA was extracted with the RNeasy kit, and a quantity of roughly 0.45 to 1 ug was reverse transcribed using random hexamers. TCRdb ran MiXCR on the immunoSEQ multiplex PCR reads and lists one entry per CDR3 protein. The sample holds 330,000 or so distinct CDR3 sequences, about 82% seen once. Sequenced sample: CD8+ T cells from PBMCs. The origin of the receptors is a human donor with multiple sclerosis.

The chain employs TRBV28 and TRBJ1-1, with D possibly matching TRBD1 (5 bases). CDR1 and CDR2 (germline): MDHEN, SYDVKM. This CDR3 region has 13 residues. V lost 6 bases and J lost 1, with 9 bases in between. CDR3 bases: TGTGCCAGCAGGCAGGGATCGAACACTGAAGCTTTCTTT. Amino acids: CASRQGSNTEAFF.

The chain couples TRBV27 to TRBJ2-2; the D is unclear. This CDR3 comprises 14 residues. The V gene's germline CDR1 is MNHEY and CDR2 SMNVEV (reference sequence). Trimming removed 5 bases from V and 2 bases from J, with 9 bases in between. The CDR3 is CASSTDGNTGELFF. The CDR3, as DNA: TGTGCCAGCAGTACGGACGGAAACACCGGGGAGCTGTTTTTT.

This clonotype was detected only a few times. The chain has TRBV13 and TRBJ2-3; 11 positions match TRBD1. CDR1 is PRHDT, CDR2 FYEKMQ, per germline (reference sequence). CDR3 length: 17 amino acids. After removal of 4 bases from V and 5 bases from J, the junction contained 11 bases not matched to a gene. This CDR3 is CASSSRTGGNGRDTQYF. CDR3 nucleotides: TGTGCCAGCAGCTCCCGGACAGGGGGCAATGGGAGAGATACGCAGTATTTT.

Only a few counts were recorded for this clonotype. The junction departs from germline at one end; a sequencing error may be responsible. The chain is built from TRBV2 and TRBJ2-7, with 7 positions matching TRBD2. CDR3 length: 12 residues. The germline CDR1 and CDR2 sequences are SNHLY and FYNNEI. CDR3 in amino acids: CASSDWSGTPNF. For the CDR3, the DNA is TGTGCCAGCAGTGACTGGAGCGGGACCCCGAACTTC. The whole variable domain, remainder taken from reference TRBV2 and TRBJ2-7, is EPEVTQTPSHQVTQMGQEVILRCVPISNHLYFYWYRQILGQKVEFLVSFYNNEISEKSEIFDDQFSVERPDGSNFTLKIRSTKLEDSAMYFCASSDWSGTPNFGPGTRLTVT.

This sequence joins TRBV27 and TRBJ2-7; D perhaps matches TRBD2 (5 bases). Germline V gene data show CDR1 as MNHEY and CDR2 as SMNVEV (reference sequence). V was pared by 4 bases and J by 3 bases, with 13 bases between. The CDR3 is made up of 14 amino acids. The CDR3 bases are TGTGCCAGCAGTTACTCAGCGGTGCTCTACGAGCAGTACTTC. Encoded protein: CASSYSAVLYEQYF.

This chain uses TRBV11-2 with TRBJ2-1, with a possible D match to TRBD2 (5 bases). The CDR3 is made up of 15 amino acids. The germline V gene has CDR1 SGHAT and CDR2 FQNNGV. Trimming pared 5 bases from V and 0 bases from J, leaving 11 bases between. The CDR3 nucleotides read TGTGCCAGCAGCCACGGGGAAGGCTCCTACAATGAGCAGTTCTTC. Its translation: CASSHGEGSYNEQFF.

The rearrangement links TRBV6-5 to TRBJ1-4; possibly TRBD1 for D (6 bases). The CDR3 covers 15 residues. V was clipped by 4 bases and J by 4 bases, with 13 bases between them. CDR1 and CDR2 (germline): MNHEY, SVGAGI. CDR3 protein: CASSSTGLVNEKLFF. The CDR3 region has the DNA TGTGCCAGCAGTTCTACAGGGTTGGTTAATGAAAAACTGTTTTTT.

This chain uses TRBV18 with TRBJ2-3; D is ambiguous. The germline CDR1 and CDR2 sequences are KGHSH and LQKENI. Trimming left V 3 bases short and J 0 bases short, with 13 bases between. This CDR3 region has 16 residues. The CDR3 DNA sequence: TGTGCCAGCTCACCCCACAATCGTGGGAGCACAGATACGCAGTATTTT. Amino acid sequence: CASSPHNRGSTDTQYF.

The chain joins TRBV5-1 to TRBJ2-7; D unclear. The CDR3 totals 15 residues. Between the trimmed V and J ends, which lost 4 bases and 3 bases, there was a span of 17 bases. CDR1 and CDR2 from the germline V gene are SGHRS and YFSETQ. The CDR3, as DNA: TGCGCCAGCAGCCCGAGCGAAGAGTCTTACTACGAGCAGTACTTC. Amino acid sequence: CASSPSEESYYEQYF. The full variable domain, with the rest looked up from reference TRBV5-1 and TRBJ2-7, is KAGVTQTPRYLIKTRGQQVTLSCSPISGHRSVSWYQQTPGQGLQFLFEYFSETQRNKGNFPGRFSGRQFSNSRSEMNVSTLELGDSALYLCASSPSEESYYEQYFGPGTRLTVT.

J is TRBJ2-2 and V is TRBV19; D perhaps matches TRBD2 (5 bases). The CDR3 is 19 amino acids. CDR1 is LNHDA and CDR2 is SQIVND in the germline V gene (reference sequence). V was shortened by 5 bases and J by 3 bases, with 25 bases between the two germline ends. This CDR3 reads CASSPPLLEDPYYTGELFF. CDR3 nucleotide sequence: TGTGCCAGTAGTCCCCCCTTGCTGGAGGACCCCTACTACACCGGGGAGCTGTTTTTT.

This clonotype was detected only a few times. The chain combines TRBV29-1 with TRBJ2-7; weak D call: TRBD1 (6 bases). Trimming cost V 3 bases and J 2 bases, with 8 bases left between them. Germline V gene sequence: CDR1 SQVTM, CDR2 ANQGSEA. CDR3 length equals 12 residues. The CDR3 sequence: CSVEQGPYEQYF. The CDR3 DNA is TGCAGCGTTGAGCAGGGGCCCTACGAGCAGTACTTC.

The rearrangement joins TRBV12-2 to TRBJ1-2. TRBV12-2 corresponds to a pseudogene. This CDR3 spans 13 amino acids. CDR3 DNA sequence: TGTGCAAGTCGCTTACCGGCTAACTATGGCTACACCTTC. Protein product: CASRLPANYGYTF.

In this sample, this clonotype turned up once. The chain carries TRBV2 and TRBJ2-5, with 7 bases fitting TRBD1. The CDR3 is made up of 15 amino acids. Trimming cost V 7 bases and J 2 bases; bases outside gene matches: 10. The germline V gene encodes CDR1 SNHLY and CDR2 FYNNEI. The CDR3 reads CASTPPRTGQETQYF. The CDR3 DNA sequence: TGTGCCAGCACTCCTCCAAGGACAGGACAAGAGACCCAGTACTTC.

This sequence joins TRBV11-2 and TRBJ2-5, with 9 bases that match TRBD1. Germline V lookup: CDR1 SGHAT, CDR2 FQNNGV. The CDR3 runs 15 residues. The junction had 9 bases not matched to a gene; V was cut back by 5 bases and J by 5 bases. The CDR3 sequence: CASSPPPDRGETQYF. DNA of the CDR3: TGTGCCAGCAGCCCTCCCCCAGACAGGGGGGAGACCCAGTACTTC.

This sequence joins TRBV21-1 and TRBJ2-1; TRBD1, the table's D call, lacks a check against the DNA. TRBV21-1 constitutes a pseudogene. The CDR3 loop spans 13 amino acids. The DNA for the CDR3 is TGTGCCACCGGGACAGGCCCCTACAATGAGCAGTTCTTC. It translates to CATGTGPYNEQFF.

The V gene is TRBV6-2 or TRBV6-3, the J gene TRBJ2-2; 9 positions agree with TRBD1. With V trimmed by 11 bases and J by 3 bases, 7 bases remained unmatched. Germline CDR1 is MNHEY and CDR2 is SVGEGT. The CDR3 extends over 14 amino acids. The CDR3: CACFGTGYTGELFF. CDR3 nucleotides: TGTGCCTGCTTTGGGACAGGGTACACCGGGGAGCTGTTTTTT.

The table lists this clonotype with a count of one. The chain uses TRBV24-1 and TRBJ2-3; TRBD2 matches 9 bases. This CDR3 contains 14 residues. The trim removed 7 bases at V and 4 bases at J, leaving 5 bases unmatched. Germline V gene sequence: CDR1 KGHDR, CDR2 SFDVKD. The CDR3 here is CATSIAGEADTQYF. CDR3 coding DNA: TGTGCCACCAGCATAGCGGGAGAAGCAGATACGCAGTATTTT.

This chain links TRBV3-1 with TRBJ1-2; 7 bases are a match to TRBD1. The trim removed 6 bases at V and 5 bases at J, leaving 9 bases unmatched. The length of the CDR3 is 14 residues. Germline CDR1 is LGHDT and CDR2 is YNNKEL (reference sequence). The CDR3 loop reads CASSPGQVEYGYTF. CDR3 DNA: TGTGCCAGCAGTCCTGGACAGGTGGAATATGGCTACACCTTC.